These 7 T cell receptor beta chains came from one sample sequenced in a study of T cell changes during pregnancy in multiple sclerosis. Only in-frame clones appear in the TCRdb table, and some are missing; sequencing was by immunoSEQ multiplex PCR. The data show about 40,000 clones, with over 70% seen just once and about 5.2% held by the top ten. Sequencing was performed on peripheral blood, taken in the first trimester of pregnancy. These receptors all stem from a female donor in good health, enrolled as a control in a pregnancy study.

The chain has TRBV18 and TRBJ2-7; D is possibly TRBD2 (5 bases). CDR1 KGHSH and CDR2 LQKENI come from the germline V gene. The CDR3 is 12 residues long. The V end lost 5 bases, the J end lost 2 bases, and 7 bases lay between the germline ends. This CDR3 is CASSSLAYEQYF. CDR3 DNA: TGTGCCAGCTCATCACTAGCCTACGAGCAGTACTTC.

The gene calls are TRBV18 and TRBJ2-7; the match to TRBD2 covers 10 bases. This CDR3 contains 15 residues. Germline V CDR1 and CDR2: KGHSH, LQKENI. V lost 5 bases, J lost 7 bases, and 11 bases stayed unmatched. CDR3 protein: CASSAETSGSLEQYF. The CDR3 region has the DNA TGTGCCAGCTCAGCCGAGACTAGCGGGTCCTTAGAGCAGTACTTC.

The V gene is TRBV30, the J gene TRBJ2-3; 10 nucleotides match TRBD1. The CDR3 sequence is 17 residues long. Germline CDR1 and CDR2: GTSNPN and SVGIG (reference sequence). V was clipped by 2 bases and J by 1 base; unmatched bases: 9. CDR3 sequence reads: CAWSRQGAGLGTDTQYF. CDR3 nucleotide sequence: TGTGCCTGGAGTAGACAGGGGGCCGGTCTCGGCACAGATACGCAGTATTTT.

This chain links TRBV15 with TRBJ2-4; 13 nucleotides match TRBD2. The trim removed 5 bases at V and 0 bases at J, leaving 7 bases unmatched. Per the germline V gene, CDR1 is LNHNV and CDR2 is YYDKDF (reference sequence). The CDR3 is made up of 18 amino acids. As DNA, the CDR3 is TGTGCCACCAGCTTCGGACTAGCGGGGGAGATAGCCAAAAACATTCAGTACTTC. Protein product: CATSFGLAGEIAKNIQYF.

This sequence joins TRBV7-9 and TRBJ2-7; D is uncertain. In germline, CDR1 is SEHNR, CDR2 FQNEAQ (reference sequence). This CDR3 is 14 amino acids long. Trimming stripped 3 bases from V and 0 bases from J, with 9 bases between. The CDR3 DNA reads TGTGCCAGCAGCTTCTCTGGCGGCTCCTACGAGCAGTACTTC. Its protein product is CASSFSGGSYEQYF.

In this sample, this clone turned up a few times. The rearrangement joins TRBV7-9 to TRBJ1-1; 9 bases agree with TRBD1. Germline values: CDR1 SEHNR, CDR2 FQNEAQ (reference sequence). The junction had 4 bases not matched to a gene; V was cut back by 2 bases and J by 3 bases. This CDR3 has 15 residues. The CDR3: CASSLLTGGDTEAFF. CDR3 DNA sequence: TGTGCCAGCAGCTTACTGACAGGGGGAGACACTGAAGCTTTCTTT.

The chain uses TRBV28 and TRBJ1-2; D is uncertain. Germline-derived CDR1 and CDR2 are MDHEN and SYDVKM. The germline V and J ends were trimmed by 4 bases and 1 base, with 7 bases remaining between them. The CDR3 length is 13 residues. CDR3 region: CASSSQINYGYTF. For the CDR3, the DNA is TGTGCCAGCAGTTCTCAGATTAACTATGGCTACACCTTC.